This T cell receptor (beta chain) came from a study of identical twins. Study-wide results and caveats: Partly confounded zero-insertion analyses could result from invariant MAIT and iNKT cells.

This clonotype occurred a few times. What it recognizes is unknown. All donors comprised healthy Caucasians. The V and J ends lost 2 bases and 4 bases, in that order; junction bases with no gene match: 8. Germline V CDR1 and CDR2: SGHTA, FQGNSA. The CDR3 runs 17 residues. TCRdb re-called the 5' RACE reads through MiXCR, storing one row per CDR3 protein. The data show some 600,000 distinct CDR3 sequences, just over 7% seen once. This sample also appeared in a second study, on yellow fever vaccine responses in identical twins.

The sequence was collected from a young woman in good health. Material: PBMCs. V gene TRBV7-2 combines with J gene TRBJ2-1; 10 bases align to TRBD2. CDR3 protein: CASSLTLAGGLYNEQFF. In DNA form, the CDR3 reads TGTGCCAGCAGCTTAACCTTAGCGGGGGGCCTATACAATGAGCAGTTCTTC. Full variable domain (remainder filled in from reference TRBV7-2 and TRBJ2-1): GAGVSQSPSNKVTEKGKDVELRCDPISGHTALYWYRQSLGQGLEFLIYFQGNSAPDKSGLPSDRFSAERTGGSVSTLTIQRTQQEDSAVYLCASSLTLAGGLYNEQFFGPGTRLTVL.